This record concerns one T cell receptor beta chain sequence. Antigen specificity is unknown. The junction shows a germline mismatch at one end, possibly a read error. Other DNA sequences within the sample encode an identical CDR3. The source of the sample is a study of Ad26.COV2.S vaccination and SARS-CoV-2 variants. Study results and limitations: Placebo recipients had lower spike-specific TCR breadth than vaccine recipients.

Germline-derived CDR1 and CDR2 are SGHDN and FVKESK. This CDR3 comprises 16 residues. Here immunoSEQ multiplex PCR was the method, and the copy in TCRdb shows in-frame clones only, minus some. The sample includes about 680,000 clones, around 92% of them seen just once. Stated treatment: approximately 18 received Ad26.COV2.S at low or high dose, single or two shots; about five received placebo; per-sample allocation not given. Day 63 following the first vaccine or placebo injection was when the samples were taken. An adult of 18-55 years in Boston served as donor. This specimen was peripheral blood, taken in a trial of Ad26.COV2.S vaccine versus placebo. The rearrangement uses TRBV14 and TRBJ1-6, with D tentatively TRBD1 (6 bases). The sequence came from a person aged 18-65 years who received the Ad26.COV2.S COVID-19 vaccine or a placebo. CDR3 DNA sequence: TGTGCCAGCAGTCAAGTAGGGGGATTAGGTAATTCACCCCTCCACTTT. Translation: CASSQVGGLGNSPLHF.